These 25 T cell receptor beta chains were all obtained from the same sample, sequenced in a study of T cells after yellow fever vaccination. TCRdb used MiXCR to reprocess the 5' RACE reads, holding one entry per CDR3 protein. In the table there are 250,000 to 300,000 distinct CDR3 sequences, roughly 5.6% of which are singletons. The sequenced sample was CD4+ T cells sorted from PBMCs, obtained on the day of the yellow fever booster vaccination. The receptors were gathered from a man younger than 35 who received the YFV17D yellow fever vaccine.

The table lists this clonotype with a few counts. The rearrangement uses TRBV20-1 and TRBJ1-2, with D hard to call. Germline assignment: CDR1 DFQATT and CDR2 SNEGSKA (reference sequence). The CDR3 has 15 residues. Trimming pared 0 bases from V and 8 bases from J, leaving 19 bases between. The CDR3 here is CSARDSFGPNWGYTF. For the CDR3, the DNA is TGCAGTGCTAGAGACAGCTTCGGGCCCAACTGGGGCTACACCTTC.

This clonotype was observed once. This sequence may be a read error, since a much larger clone differs from it by one base. This chain links TRBV18 with TRBJ2-7, with 8 bases that match TRBD1. In germline, CDR1 is KGHSH, CDR2 LQKENI. The CDR3 contains 14 residues. With 3 bases clipped from V and 0 bases from J, the junction kept 1 base outside the gene matches. The CDR3 DNA reads TGTGCCAGCTCACCGGGACAGGCCTCCTACGAGCAGTACTTC. The encoded protein is CASSPGQASYEQYF.

This clonotype was seen more than once but under ten times. CDR3 nucleotide sequence: TGTGCCAGCAGCTTGGGATGGGGAAAGGCTGGAAACACCATATATTTT. This encodes CASSLGWGKAGNTIYF. The J gene is TRBJ1-3, the V gene TRBV5-6; unclear D gene. This CDR3 comprises 16 residues. Looked up from germline, CDR1 is SGHDT and CDR2 is YYEEEE. The ends were cut back, 0 bases at V and 2 bases at J, with 12 bases in the middle.

This sequence joins TRBV20-1 and TRBJ2-1; possibly TRBD2 for D (6 bases). The CDR3 loop spans 13 amino acids. CDR1 is DFQATT and CDR2 is SNEGSKA in the germline V gene (reference sequence). V gave up 3 bases and J gave up 4 bases, with 10 bases separating them. For the CDR3, the DNA is TGCAGTGCTAGCGGGGGATATTACAATGAGCAGTTCTTC. It translates to CSASGGYYNEQFF.

This clonotype occurred many times. The gene calls are TRBV7-3 and TRBJ2-3, with D unresolved. Germline values: CDR1 SGHTA, CDR2 FQGTGA. This CDR3 contains 16 residues. V gave up 5 bases and J gave up 1 base, with 16 bases separating them. In DNA form, the CDR3 reads TGTGCCAGCAGCCCAACCTTGGATCGGGGCACAGATACGCAGTATTTT. Encoded protein: CASSPTLDRGTDTQYF.

This clonotype was seen a few times. The chain is built from TRBV4-1 and TRBJ1-5, with TRBD1 as a possible D gene (6 bases). Trimming removed 4 bases at V and 5 bases at J, with 21 bases between. Germline lookup yields CDR1 MGHRA and CDR2 YSYEKL. The CDR3 runs 17 residues. CDR3 sequence: CASSPLGRDKTYQPQHF. The CDR3 DNA sequence: TGCGCCAGCAGCCCACTGGGACGGGACAAAACTTATCAGCCCCAGCATTTT.

This clonotype was detected a few times. The chain has TRBV19 and TRBJ2-6; 9 bases agree with TRBD1. There are 16 residues in the CDR3. Germline V gives CDR1 LNHDA, CDR2 SQIVND (reference sequence). Trimming removed 8 bases from V and 4 bases from J; junction bases left unmatched: 9. CDR3 protein: CASAEQGARGANVLTF. The CDR3 nucleotides are TGTGCCAGTGCCGAACAGGGGGCGAGAGGGGCCAACGTCCTGACTTTC.

Ten or more counts support this clonotype. The CDR3 region has the DNA TGTGCCAGCAGGCAGGGGGACCTAAATCGTTTAGCCTACGAGCAGTACTTC. It translates to CASRQGDLNRLAYEQYF. This chain uses TRBV5-8 with TRBJ2-7; 7 bases line up with TRBD1. V shed 5 bases, J shed 2 bases, and the junction held 16 bases outside the gene matches. This CDR3 region has 17 residues. The germline V gene encodes CDR1 SGHTS and CDR2 YDEGEE.

This clonotype has a count of ten or more. The chain employs TRBV10-3 and TRBJ1-4, with D unclear. The CDR3 sequence is 14 residues long. Germline loops: CDR1 ENHRY, CDR2 SYGVKD. Trimming cost V 5 bases and J 3 bases, with 10 bases left between them. The CDR3 nucleotides read TGTGCCATCAGTCCGGAGGGCTCTAATGAAAAACTGTTTTTT. It encodes CAISPEGSNEKLFF.

Only a few counts were recorded for this clonotype. The chain links TRBV6-2 or TRBV6-3 to TRBJ2-1; the match to TRBD1 covers 7 bases. V was clipped by 7 bases and J by 8 bases; unmatched bases: 14. The CDR3 loop spans 15 amino acids. Per the germline V gene, CDR1 is MNHEY and CDR2 is SVGEGT. For the CDR3, the DNA is TGTGCCAGCACCCATCGATTGACAGGGCGGGATGAGCAGTTCTTC. Translating it yields CASTHRLTGRDEQFF.

The chain links TRBV7-2 to TRBJ2-4; the match to TRBD1 covers 9 bases. Germline V gene lookup returns CDR1 SGHTA and CDR2 FQGNSA. The J segment lost 1 base and the V segment lost 5 bases, leaving 6 bases of the junction unmatched. The CDR3 loop spans 16 amino acids. The CDR3 DNA reads TGTGCCAGCAGCCCGGGACAGGGATCTGCCAAAAACATTCAGTACTTC. It yields the protein CASSPGQGSAKNIQYF.

The V and J genes are TRBV3-1 and TRBJ1-4; D remains unclear. The V and J ends lost 0 bases and 8 bases respectively, with 13 bases between them. The CDR3 runs 15 residues. The germline gives CDR1 LGHDT, CDR2 YNNKEL (reference sequence). CDR3 amino acids: CASSQEGPNTEKLFF. CDR3 DNA sequence: TGTGCCAGCAGCCAAGAAGGGCCCAATACGGAAAAACTGTTTTTT.

This clonotype was counted at least ten times. The chain joins TRBV20-1 to TRBJ2-5; D is undetermined. Per germline, CDR1 DFQATT and CDR2 SNEGSKA (reference sequence). The CDR3 is 13 residues long. This chain's CDR3 is CSAPRSPRETQYF. In nucleotides, the CDR3 is TGCAGCGCCCCCCGGAGCCCACGGGAGACCCAGTACTTC.

The table lists this clonotype with many counts. This chain links TRBV7-2 with TRBJ1-2; no clear D. The CDR3 totals 12 residues. Germline V gene sequence: CDR1 SGHTA, CDR2 FQGNSA. V lost 1 base and J 8 bases, leaving 8 bases between the germline ends. The DNA of the CDR3 is TGTGCCAGCAGCTTAGAAGCCGGAGGCTACACCTTC. Its translation is CASSLEAGGYTF.

In its sample, this clonotype was seen a few times. J is TRBJ1-5 and V is TRBV6-2 or TRBV6-3; 7 bases agree with TRBD1. The germline V gene has CDR1 MNHEY and CDR2 SVGEGT. This CDR3 has 16 residues. V was pared by 1 base and J by 0 bases, with 3 bases of the junction left unmatched. The DNA of the CDR3 is TGTGCCAGCAGTTACTTCCCAGGGGGTAGCAATCAGCCCCAGCATTTT. Its translation: CASSYFPGGSNQPQHF.

This clonotype has a count of ten or more. The chain carries TRBV28 and TRBJ2-1; the D gene is possibly TRBD2 (5 bases). The CDR3 is 13 amino acids. CDR1 and CDR2 (germline): MDHEN, SYDVKM. V lost 4 bases, J lost 11 bases, and 15 bases lay in between. The CDR3: CASSSIRTGKQFF. The CDR3 bases are TGTGCCAGCAGTTCCATCAGGACGGGGAAGCAGTTCTTC. Combining the CDR3 with reference TRBV28 and TRBJ2-1 gives the whole variable domain DVKVTQSSRYLVKRTGEKVFLECVQDMDHENMFWYRQDPGLGLRLIYFSYDVKMKEKGDIPEGYSVSREKKERFSLILESASTNQTSMYLCASSSIRTGKQFFGPGTRLTVL.

The rearrangement links TRBV4-3 to TRBJ1-2; 9 bases match TRBD1. Germline CDR1 is LGHNA and CDR2 is YSLEER. The CDR3 is made up of 15 amino acids. Losses at the gene ends were 1 base for V and 8 bases for J; bases not matched to a gene: 8. This chain's CDR3 is CASSQGQGDFYGYTF. The CDR3 bases are TGCGCCAGCAGCCAAGGACAGGGGGATTTCTACGGCTACACCTTC.

This clonotype was detected only a few times. V usage is TRBV10-3 and J usage is TRBJ2-4; D may be TRBD1 (6 bases). Germline CDR1 and CDR2: ENHRY and SYGVKD. The CDR3 loop spans 13 amino acids. V lost 4 bases and J 2 bases, leaving 6 bases between the germline ends. CDR3 bases: TGTGCCATCAGTGGGGACACCAAAAACATTCAGTACTTC. It codes for CAISGDTKNIQYF.

In its sample, this clonotype was seen many times. In DNA, the CDR3 is TGTGCCAGCAGTCCCGGTTTGAAGTACGAGCAGTACGTC. It specifies CASSPGLKYEQYV. The rearrangement uses TRBV12-3 or TRBV12-4 and TRBJ2-7; no clear D gene. This CDR3 region has 13 residues. V dropped 5 bases and J dropped 4 bases, with 12 bases sitting between them.

This chain uses TRBV7-9 with TRBJ2-1; TRBD1 matches 9 bases. After removal of 5 bases from V and 4 bases from J, the junction contained 6 bases not matched to a gene. CDR1 is SEHNR, CDR2 FQNEAQ, per germline (reference sequence). The CDR3 runs 15 residues. Here the CDR3 reads CASSVRGQGYNEQFF. The DNA for the CDR3 is TGTGCCAGCAGCGTCCGAGGACAGGGGTACAATGAGCAGTTCTTC.

The chain recombines TRBV29-1 with TRBJ1-4; D gene uncertain. Germline-derived CDR1 and CDR2 are SQVTM and ANQGSEA. The CDR3 sequence is 13 residues long. The ends were cut back, 5 bases at V and 10 bases at J, with 17 bases in the middle. CDR3 bases: TGCAGCGTTTCCCCCGTCTCCGAGGGAAAACTGTTTTTT. Encoded protein: CSVSPVSEGKLFF.

This clonotype was found a few times. The chain is built from TRBV6-2 or TRBV6-3 and TRBJ2-7; unclear D gene. V was pared by 6 bases and J by 4 bases, with 19 bases between. CDR1 is MNHEY, CDR2 SVGEGT, per germline. This CDR3 is built from 15 residues. The CDR3 loop is CASSDEGSFLYEQYV. CDR3 nucleotides: TGTGCCAGCAGCGACGAAGGGTCCTTTCTTTACGAGCAGTACGTC.

This clonotype was detected many times. J is TRBJ2-1 and V is TRBV6-5; TRBD1 matches at 9 bases. This CDR3 is 15 amino acids long. Germline CDR1 MNHEY, CDR2 SVGAGI. Trimming at V came to 11 bases and at J to 7 bases, leaving 15 bases not matched to a gene. Here the CDR3 reads CAVHSGTGRENEQFF. CDR3 nucleotide sequence: TGTGCCGTACACTCCGGGACAGGGAGAGAAAATGAGCAGTTCTTC.

The sample holds a few counts of this clonotype. The chain is built from TRBV19 and TRBJ1-1, with 11 bases matching TRBD1. The V and J ends lost 5 bases and 4 bases, in that order; junction bases with no gene match: 3. The CDR3 extends over 14 amino acids. From germline, CDR1 is LNHDA and CDR2 SQIVND (reference sequence). The CDR3 sequence: CASSGQGAGTEAFF. The CDR3 DNA follows: TGTGCCAGTAGTGGACAGGGGGCAGGCACTGAAGCTTTCTTT.

This clonotype was observed many times. The chain employs TRBV6-2 or TRBV6-3 and TRBJ2-1; the match to TRBD2 covers 11 bases. The CDR3 is 15 amino acids. V trimming: 5 bases; J trimming: 2 bases; junction bases outside the gene matches: 2. CDR1 MNHEY and CDR2 SVGEGT come from the germline V gene. CDR3 coding DNA: TGTGCCAGCAGTCGACTAGCGGGGCCCTACAATGAGCAGTTCTTC. Its translation: CASSRLAGPYNEQFF.